The 2 T cell receptor beta chains below all came from one sample that was sequenced in a study of PD-1 blockade in classical Hodgkin lymphoma. Time point defined: cycle 4 day 1 (C4D1), after more than five weeks of nivolumab. After autologous stem cell transplantation all patients relapsed, and prior brentuximab vedotin exposure differed between cohorts. Sequenced by immunoSEQ multiplex PCR; TCRdb stores in-frame clones only, minus some. The profile shows tens of thousands of clones, around nine tenths of them singletons. Sample: peripheral blood mononuclear cells (PBMCs), taken before the fourth cycle of nivolumab. The receptors derive from a human donor with classical Hodgkin lymphoma.

The rearrangement links TRBV5-1 to TRBJ1-2, with TRBD1 identical over 10 bases. V lost 4 bases, J lost 6 bases, and 6 bases stayed unmatched. This CDR3 is 14 amino acids long. Germline CDR1 reads SGHRS; CDR2 reads YFSETQ. The DNA for the CDR3 is TGCGCCAGCAGCCACCGGACAGGGGGAGATGGCTACACCTTC. The encoded protein is CASSHRTGGDGYTF.

This clone came up a few times. This sequence joins TRBV5-1 and TRBJ1-1, with D unresolved. Trimming shortened V by 3 bases and J by 1 base, and 7 bases separated the two germline ends. CDR1 is SGHRS, CDR2 YFSETQ, per germline. The CDR3 consists of 13 residues. CDR3 nucleotides: TGCGCCAGCAGCTCTCTGTCGAACACTGAAGCTTTCTTT. Its translation: CASSSLSNTEAFF.